A single sample gave rise to the 25 T cell receptor beta chains below, sequenced in a study of early T cells in non-severe SARS-CoV-2 infection. TCRdb called the 5' RACE reads again in MiXCR, with one record for every CDR3 protein. Among about 25,000 distinct CDR3 sequences listed, around 5% were seen once. Sequencing used whole blood. The receptors were sampled from an adult who was a healthcare worker with PCR-confirmed SARS-CoV-2 infection or an uninfected control (not recorded which).

This clonotype was seen repeatedly, ten times or more. CDR3 nucleotides: TGCAGTGCTCCGACAGATAGCACTGAAGCTTTCTTT. This codes for CSAPTDSTEAFF. V gene TRBV20-1 combines with J gene TRBJ1-1; a weak D match, TRBD1 (5 bases). V was trimmed by 5 bases and J by 4 bases, leaving 11 bases between them. The CDR3 totals 12 residues. Germline-derived CDR1 and CDR2 are DFQATT and SNEGSKA (reference sequence).

This clonotype has ten or more counts. The rearrangement uses TRBV6-6 and TRBJ1-1, with 7 bases aligning to TRBD1. The CDR3 runs to 14 residues. V trimming: 5 bases; J trimming: 11 bases; junction bases outside the gene matches: 14. Looked up from germline, CDR1 is MNHNY and CDR2 is SVGAGI (reference sequence). CDR3 residues: CASSGGQASTGAFF. The CDR3 DNA follows: TGTGCCAGCAGTGGCGGACAGGCTTCTACAGGGGCTTTCTTT.

The chain joins TRBV3-1 to TRBJ2-5, with a weak D call TRBD1 (6 bases). The CDR3 length is 14 residues. With 4 bases removed from V and 1 base from J, the gap between germline ends came to 10 bases. Germline V gene sequence: CDR1 LGHDT, CDR2 YNNKEL (reference sequence). The CDR3 region is CASSRTASQETQYF. The CDR3 DNA reads TGTGCCAGCAGCCGGACAGCCAGCCAAGAGACCCAGTACTTC.

This clonotype qualifies as medium-sized. The chain uses TRBV7-9 and TRBJ1-1; no clear D gene. The V gene's germline CDR1 is SEHNR and CDR2 FQNEAQ (reference sequence). This CDR3 has 14 amino acids. V lost 7 bases, J lost 3 bases, and 15 bases lay in between. In DNA form, the CDR3 reads TGTGCCAGCACCCACGTCTTATCGCACACTGAAGCTTTCTTT. It translates to CASTHVLSHTEAFF. The full variable domain, its missing parts supplied by reference TRBV7-9 and TRBJ1-1, is DTGVSQNPRHKITKRGQNVTFRCDPISEHNRLYWYRQTLGQGPEFLTYFQNEAQLEKSRLLSDRFSAERPKGSFSTLEIQRTEQGDSAMYLCASTHVLSHTEAFFGQGTRLTVV.

This chain joins TRBV5-5 and TRBJ2-5; 8 bases are a match to TRBD1. The V and J ends lost 0 bases and 4 bases, in that order; junction bases with no gene match: 2. The germline V gene has CDR1 SGHKS and CDR2 YYEKEE (reference sequence). The CDR3 extends over 14 amino acids. In nucleotides, the CDR3 is TGTGCCAGCAGCTTGGCAGGGGGCGGAGAGACCCAGTACTTC. It encodes CASSLAGGGETQYF.

This clonotype was seen at least ten times. V gene TRBV19 combines with J gene TRBJ1-5; the match to TRBD1 covers 7 bases. Losses at the gene ends were 9 bases for V and 1 base for J; bases not matched to a gene: 9. CDR3 length: 15 residues. CDR1 is LNHDA, CDR2 SQIVND, per germline (reference sequence). The CDR3 loop reads CASVSRGQSNQPQHF. The DNA for the CDR3 is TGTGCCAGCGTATCCCGGGGACAGAGCAATCAGCCCCAGCATTTT.

There are many counts of this clonotype. The chain has TRBV5-5 and TRBJ1-2; D is possibly TRBD1 (5 bases). The CDR3 is 15 residues long. V was clipped by 0 bases and J by 3 bases, with 12 bases between them. Germline loops: CDR1 SGHKS, CDR2 YYEKEE (reference sequence). In DNA form, the CDR3 reads TGTGCCAGCAGCTTGGTCCCTGACAGTGACTATGGCTACACCTTC. Protein: CASSLVPDSDYGYTF.

This clonotype was detected ten times or more. The genes are TRBV5-4 and TRBJ2-3, with D possibly matching TRBD1 (6 bases). The CDR3 runs to 15 residues. V lost 4 bases and J 2 bases, leaving 14 bases between the germline ends. Germline values: CDR1 SGHNT, CDR2 YYREEE (reference sequence). This CDR3 is CASSTGGRSTDTQYF. CDR3 bases: TGTGCCAGCAGCACTGGGGGCAGATCCACAGATACGCAGTATTTT.

This clonotype has at least ten counts. J is TRBJ2-7 and V is TRBV12-3 or TRBV12-4; no firm D call. Trimming removed 1 base at V and 4 bases at J, with 2 bases between. This CDR3 is built from 11 residues. This CDR3 is CASSLEYEQYF. CDR3 coding DNA: TGTGCCAGCAGTTTAGAATACGAGCAGTACTTC.

This clonotype showed up many times. The chain is built from TRBV27 and TRBJ1-2; a weak D match, TRBD1 (5 bases). The CDR3 consists of 15 residues. V was pared by 7 bases and J by 2 bases, with 17 bases between. The germline V gene has CDR1 MNHEY and CDR2 SMNVEV (reference sequence). CDR3 bases: TGTGCCAGCACCCTAGCGGGGGGGAAGAACTATGGCTACACCTTC. Translation gives CASTLAGGKNYGYTF.

This clonotype was observed many times. The chain links TRBV29-1 to TRBJ2-5; 8 bases align to TRBD1. CDR1 is SQVTM, CDR2 ANQGSEA, per germline. The V segment lost 5 bases and the J segment 7 bases; nucleotides outside the gene matches: 15. The CDR3 contains 15 residues. The CDR3 bases are TGCAGCGTTACAGGACAGGGTGGACCTGATGGGACCCAGTACTTC. Protein sequence: CSVTGQGGPDGTQYF.

The sample holds many counts of this clonotype. The chain employs TRBV19 and TRBJ2-1, with a tentative D call TRBD2 (6 bases). V lost 7 bases, J lost 8 bases, and 18 bases lay in between. Germline V gives CDR1 LNHDA, CDR2 SQIVND (reference sequence). This CDR3 has 14 residues. CDR3 protein: CASKVAEISDEQFF. CDR3 coding DNA: TGTGCCAGTAAGGTAGCGGAGATTAGCGATGAGCAGTTCTTC.

This clonotype appeared many times. The CDR3 here is CASSPQRTSTDTQYF. The CDR3 DNA follows: TGTGCCAGCAGCCCCCAGAGGACTAGCACAGATACGCAGTATTTT. The chain uses TRBV3-1 and TRBJ2-3; D possibly corresponds to TRBD2 (5 bases). Germline CDR1 reads LGHDT; CDR2 reads YNNKEL (reference sequence). The CDR3 sequence is 15 residues long. The V end was cut by 4 bases, the J end by 0 bases, with 11 bases between.

This clonotype was recorded at least ten times. J is TRBJ2-5 and V is TRBV12-5; D is perhaps TRBD2 (5 bases). CDR1 and CDR2 from the germline V gene are LGHNT and FRNRAP. The CDR3 has 13 residues. V gave up 5 bases and J gave up 5 bases, with 12 bases separating them. CDR3 protein: CASGPSGGETQYF. CDR3 nucleotide sequence: TGTGCTAGTGGTCCGTCCGGAGGTGAGACCCAGTACTTC.

This clonotype was seen many times. The J gene is TRBJ1-4, the V gene TRBV7-9; 8 bases match TRBD1. Losses at the gene ends were 5 bases for V and 7 bases for J; bases not matched to a gene: 12. Germline CDR1 SEHNR, CDR2 FQNEAQ (reference sequence). There are 16 residues in the CDR3. The CDR3 loop is CASSPPRQGTGEKLFF. CDR3 sequence (DNA): TGTGCCAGCAGCCCCCCCCGACAGGGGACGGGTGAAAAACTGTTTTTT.

This clonotype was seen repeatedly, ten times or more. This chain joins TRBV2 and TRBJ1-5; D perhaps matches TRBD1 (5 bases). The ends were cut back, 8 bases at V and 3 bases at J, with 11 bases in the middle. The germline gives CDR1 SNHLY, CDR2 FYNNEI. The CDR3 runs 13 residues. CDR3 bases: TGTGCCAGCGCTAGGGGATCCAATCAGCCCCAGCATTTT. The encoded protein is CASARGSNQPQHF.

This clonotype was detected ten times or more. V usage is TRBV7-2 and J usage is TRBJ1-1; TRBD1 agrees at 9 bases. CDR1 is SGHTA, CDR2 FQGNSA, per germline. The CDR3 contains 19 residues. V shed 5 bases, J shed 9 bases, and the junction held 25 bases outside the gene matches. DNA for the CDR3: TGTGCCAGCAGCCAGTTTTTAATACGGGACAGGGAGAAAGTGCGTAAAGCTTTCTTT. This encodes CASSQFLIRDREKVRKAFF.

At least ten counts were recorded for this clonotype. The rearrangement joins TRBV6-5 to TRBJ1-1, with D perhaps TRBD1 (5 bases). Trimming removed 2 bases at V and 3 bases at J, with 13 bases between. The germline V gene has CDR1 MNHEY and CDR2 SVGAGI. This CDR3 spans 15 amino acids. CDR3 DNA sequence: TGTGCCAGCAGTTACGTTTCGGGGGGTGACACTGAAGCTTTCTTT. Translated: CASSYVSGGDTEAFF.

This clonotype showed up many times. V gene TRBV7-2 combines with J gene TRBJ1-5, with D tentatively TRBD1 (5 bases). This CDR3 contains 14 residues. CDR1 and CDR2 (germline): SGHTA, FQGNSA. Trimming pared 1 base from V and 7 bases from J, leaving 11 bases between. CDR3 sequence (DNA): TGTGCCAGCAGCTTAGTCGGGGGGAGCCAGCCCCAGCATTTT. Amino acids: CASSLVGGSQPQHF.

V gene TRBV20-1 combines with J gene TRBJ2-7, with D perhaps matching TRBD2 (5 bases). V was shortened by 3 bases and J by 2 bases, with 11 bases between the two germline ends. CDR1 is DFQATT, CDR2 SNEGSKA, per germline (reference sequence). This CDR3 is built from 13 residues. The CDR3 protein is CSASGMNAYEQYF. The CDR3 DNA reads TGCAGTGCTAGCGGGATGAACGCCTACGAGCAGTACTTC.

At least ten counts were recorded for this clonotype. The CDR3 coding sequence is TGTGCCACCAGTTCCGGGACAGGGGGGTCCAATGAGCAGTTCTTC. Amino acids: CATSSGTGGSNEQFF. The chain links TRBV24-1 to TRBJ2-1, with TRBD1 matching 11 bases. The CDR3 runs to 15 residues. With 6 bases clipped from V and 6 bases from J, the junction kept 6 bases outside the gene matches. The germline gives CDR1 KGHDR, CDR2 SFDVKD.

The chain joins TRBV7-8 to TRBJ2-3; 8 nucleotides align to TRBD1. The CDR3 has 15 residues. V shed 5 bases and J 2 bases; nucleotides not matched to a gene: 6. Germline loops: CDR1 SGHVS, CDR2 FQNEAQ. CDR3 sequence: CASSGWDRNTDTQYF. CDR3 DNA sequence: TGTGCCAGCAGCGGATGGGACAGGAACACAGATACGCAGTATTTT.

This clonotype appeared many times. The rearrangement links TRBV3-1 to TRBJ1-1; the match to TRBD1 covers 11 bases. Germline lookup yields CDR1 LGHDT and CDR2 YNNKEL (reference sequence). This CDR3 comprises 12 residues. The V segment lost 10 bases and the J segment 8 bases; nucleotides outside the gene matches: 6. The CDR3, as DNA: TGTGCCACCTATGGGGACAGGGGGGAAGCTTTCTTT. Its protein is CATYGDRGEAFF.

V usage is TRBV7-8 and J usage is TRBJ2-7, with 14 bases identical to TRBD2. This CDR3 region has 15 residues. The germline CDR1 and CDR2 sequences are SGHVS and FQNEAQ. J lost 2 bases, V lost 4 bases, and 1 base had no gene match. CDR3 protein: CASSWTSGGPYEQYF. The CDR3 nucleotides are TGTGCCAGCAGCTGGACTAGCGGGGGGCCCTACGAGCAGTACTTC.

The chain joins TRBV6-5 to TRBJ1-4, with D unclear. Germline CDR1 reads MNHEY; CDR2 reads SVGAGI. The V and J ends lost 5 bases and 5 bases respectively, with 12 bases between them. This CDR3 is 14 amino acids long. CDR3 DNA sequence: TGTGCCAGCAGTCCCCGGGCGTTAAATGAAAAACTGTTTTTT. It encodes CASSPRALNEKLFF.